Each of the 27 T cell receptor beta chains below was sequenced from the same sample in a study of blood T cell repertoires in COVID-19. Only in-frame clones appear in the TCRdb table, and some are missing; sequencing was by immunoSEQ multiplex PCR. Among 200,000 to 250,000 clones, around four fifths were seen once, and the ten largest hold about 4%. The specimen sequenced was peripheral blood. These receptors were collected from a middle-aged woman with active or convalescent COVID-19.

The gene calls are TRBV7-9 and TRBJ2-3; 10 nucleotides align to TRBD2. The CDR3 is made up of 17 amino acids. Trimming removed 2 bases from V and 3 bases from J; junction bases left unmatched: 8. The germline gives CDR1 SEHNR, CDR2 FQNEAQ (reference sequence). The chain's CDR3 is CASSLRASGGLTDTQYF. The CDR3 DNA is TGTGCCAGCAGCTTACGGGCTAGCGGGGGCTTAACAGATACGCAGTATTTT.

This chain connects TRBV10-3 to TRBJ1-1, with D unresolved. The CDR3 extends over 14 amino acids. Deletions cut 2 bases from V and 1 base from J, with 8 bases between. Germline values: CDR1 ENHRY, CDR2 SYGVKD. Here the CDR3 reads CAISEAGRNTEAFF. The CDR3 DNA reads TGTGCCATCAGTGAGGCGGGTAGGAACACTGAAGCTTTCTTT.

V usage is TRBV19 and J usage is TRBJ1-4; D unclear. Per germline, CDR1 LNHDA and CDR2 SQIVND (reference sequence). Trimming stripped 1 base from V and 0 bases from J, with 9 bases between. The CDR3 is 16 residues long. This CDR3 is CASSIVAVTTNEKLFF. The CDR3 bases are TGTGCCAGTAGTATAGTGGCCGTTACAACTAATGAAAAACTGTTTTTT.

This chain links TRBV4-1 with TRBJ2-3; TRBD2 might be the D (5 bases). The germline gives CDR1 MGHRA, CDR2 YSYEKL. The CDR3 consists of 15 residues. Deletions cut 4 bases from V and 0 bases from J, with 11 bases between. The CDR3 sequence: CASSLSVSSTDTQYF. In DNA, the CDR3 is TGCGCCAGCAGCCTTAGCGTTTCTAGCACAGATACGCAGTATTTT.

This clone was seen once. This chain links TRBV15 with TRBJ2-1, with 10 bases fitting TRBD1. The CDR3 contains 15 residues. V lost 0 bases, J lost 7 bases, and 3 bases stayed unmatched. Germline V lookup: CDR1 LNHNV, CDR2 YYDKDF (reference sequence). CDR3 nucleotides: TGTGCCACCAGCAGAGAGGGACAGGGGATGAATGAGCAGTTCTTC. It encodes CATSREGQGMNEQFF.

The genes are TRBV5-4 and TRBJ1-2; 9 bases are shared with TRBD1. CDR3 length: 14 residues. With 3 bases clipped from V and 4 bases from J, the junction kept 4 bases outside the gene matches. CDR1 and CDR2 (germline): SGHNT, YYREEE (reference sequence). The CDR3 loop reads CASSWTGVGYGYTF. CDR3 DNA: TGTGCCAGCAGCTGGACAGGGGTGGGCTATGGCTACACCTTC.

The V call is TRBV29-1, the J call TRBJ1-3; perhaps TRBD1 as D (6 bases). Germline V gene lookup returns CDR1 SQVTM and CDR2 ANQGSEA. The CDR3 covers 14 residues. The V end lost 2 bases, the J end lost 5 bases, and 13 bases lay between the germline ends. CDR3 amino acids: CSVEPRGARNTIYF. The CDR3 coding sequence is TGCAGCGTTGAACCCAGGGGTGCCCGAAACACCATATATTTT. Full variable domain (outside the CDR3, taken from reference TRBV29-1 and TRBJ1-3): SAVISQKPSRDICQRGTSLTIQCQVDSQVTMMFWYRQQPGQSLTLIATANQGSEATYESGFVIDKFPISRPNLTFSTLTVSNMSPEDSSIYLCSVEPRGARNTIYFGEGSWLTVV.

This clone has a handful of counts. The gene calls are TRBV2 and TRBJ2-7; maybe TRBD1 (5 bases). Looked up from germline, CDR1 is SNHLY and CDR2 is FYNNEI. This CDR3 comprises 13 residues. Trimming shortened V by 5 bases and J by 6 bases, and 14 bases separated the two germline ends. The DNA for the CDR3 is TGTGCCAGCAGTTATTTCAGGGAAGTCGAGCAGTACGTC. Translation: CASSYFREVEQYV.

The chain carries TRBV5-4 and TRBJ1-1; D remains ambiguous. This CDR3 region has 11 residues. V was trimmed by 4 bases and J by 2 bases, leaving 3 bases between them. Per the germline V gene, CDR1 is SGHNT and CDR2 is YYREEE (reference sequence). The CDR3 DNA is TGTGCCAGCAGCCTTAACACTGAAGCTTTCTTT. It translates to CASSLNTEAFF.

The rearrangement links TRBV29-1 to TRBJ1-5; 11 bases fit TRBD1. V lost 7 bases and J lost 4; bases outside the gene matches: 9. This CDR3 region has 15 residues. Germline V gene lookup returns CDR1 SQVTM and CDR2 ANQGSEA. CDR3 amino acids: CSAQTGTGGNQPQHF. The CDR3 DNA reads TGCAGCGCCCAAACCGGGACAGGGGGGAATCAGCCCCAGCATTTT.

The rearrangement joins TRBV29-1 to TRBJ1-5; perhaps TRBD1 as D (5 bases). Trimming took 6 bases from V and 3 from J, leaving 12 bases between them. Germline V lookup: CDR1 SQVTM, CDR2 ANQGSEA. The CDR3 length is 13 residues. The CDR3 nucleotides are TGCAGCGTAGCTGACAGTTACAATCAGCCCCAGCATTTT. It translates to CSVADSYNQPQHF.

The genes are TRBV11-2 and TRBJ2-2, with 7 bases that match TRBD2. In germline, CDR1 is SGHAT, CDR2 FQNNGV. V lost 2 bases and J lost 2; bases outside the gene matches: 5. The CDR3 runs 16 residues. CDR3 loop: CASSLWSGVNTGELFF. The CDR3 region has the DNA TGTGCCAGCAGCTTATGGAGCGGGGTTAACACCGGGGAGCTGTTTTTT.

This clone showed up just a few times. The chain has TRBV30 and TRBJ1-2; no clear D. The CDR3 has 13 residues. Germline V lookup: CDR1 GTSNPN, CDR2 SVGIG (reference sequence). The germline V and J ends were trimmed by 0 bases and 7 bases, with 12 bases remaining between them. Written as DNA, the CDR3 is TGTGCCTGGAGTGTTAGGGCGGAGGGTGGCTACACCTTC. Translation gives CAWSVRAEGGYTF. The full variable domain, with the rest looked up from reference TRBV30 and TRBJ1-2, is SQTIHQWPATLVQPVGSPLSLECTVEGTSNPNLYWYRQAAGRGLQLLFYSVGIGQISSEVPQNLSASRPQDRQFILSSKKLLLSDSGFYLCAWSVRAEGGYTFGSGTRLTVV.

The chain couples TRBV28 to TRBJ1-4; D may be TRBD1 (6 bases). This CDR3 is 15 amino acids long. CDR1 MDHEN and CDR2 SYDVKM come from the germline V gene. V lost 2 bases to trimming and J lost 3 bases, with 10 bases between them. Here the CDR3 reads CASSLLRGSNEKLFF. CDR3 DNA: TGTGCCAGCAGTTTACTCAGGGGCTCTAATGAAAAACTGTTTTTT.

The rearrangement links TRBV6-4 to TRBJ2-5; unclear D gene. Trimming left V 4 bases short and J 4 bases short, with 10 bases between. Germline assignment: CDR1 MRHNA and CDR2 SNTAGT. This CDR3 is built from 13 residues. CDR3: CASSVSTGETQYF. DNA for the CDR3: TGTGCCAGCAGTGTCTCGACTGGAGAGACCCAGTACTTC.

In this sample, this clone turned up a few times. This chain connects TRBV7-9 to TRBJ2-7; TRBD1 agrees at 9 bases. This CDR3 comprises 12 residues. The V and J ends lost 3 bases and 10 bases, in that order; junction bases with no gene match: 4. CDR1 is SEHNR, CDR2 FQNEAQ, per germline (reference sequence). The CDR3 DNA reads TGTGCCAGCAGCTTCGGGGACAGGGCTCAGTACTTC. Protein product: CASSFGDRAQYF.

The chain uses TRBV7-8 and TRBJ1-1, with D perhaps TRBD1 (5 bases). The length of the CDR3 is 13 residues. The germline V gene encodes CDR1 SGHVS and CDR2 FQNEAQ. Trimming pared 5 bases from V and 3 bases from J, leaving 10 bases between. The CDR3 sequence is CASSTRDYTEAFF. The CDR3 DNA sequence: TGTGCCAGCAGCACCAGGGATTACACTGAAGCTTTCTTT.

The CDR3 DNA is TGTGCCAGCAGCTTGACAGGGCCAAATCAGCCCCAGCATTTT. Protein: CASSLTGPNQPQHF. The chain uses TRBV7-2 and TRBJ1-5; 7 bases align to TRBD1. CDR3 size: 14 residues. Trimming removed 3 bases from V and 4 bases from J; junction bases left unmatched: 3. CDR1 and CDR2 (germline): SGHTA, FQGNSA. The full variable domain, in which reference TRBV7-2 and TRBJ1-5 provide the parts outside the CDR3, is GAGVSQSPSNKVTEKGKDVELRCDPISGHTALYWYRQSLGQGLEFLIYFQGNSAPDKSGLPSDRFSAERTGGSVSTLTIQRTQQEDSAVYLCASSLTGPNQPQHFGDGTRLSIL.

The table lists this clone with a count of one. This sequence joins TRBV9 and TRBJ1-1, with D tentatively TRBD1 (6 bases). The CDR3 length is 14 residues. CDR1 is SGDLS and CDR2 is YYNGEE in the germline V gene. V dropped 1 base and J dropped 1 base, with 8 bases sitting between them. The CDR3 DNA follows: TGTGCCAGCAGCGTAAACAGGGCGAACACTGAAGCTTTCTTT. This encodes CASSVNRANTEAFF.

This clone appeared a single time. CDR3 DNA sequence: TGCAGTGCTAGTCAGGGGCTCTCCTACGAGCAGTACGTC. It translates to CSASQGLSYEQYV. The J gene is TRBJ2-7, the V gene TRBV20-1, with D possibly being TRBD1 (6 bases). Germline loops: CDR1 DFQATT, CDR2 SNEGSKA (reference sequence). There are 13 residues in the CDR3. V shed 3 bases and J shed 0 bases, with 9 bases lying between them.

V gene TRBV6-6 combines with J gene TRBJ1-2; 9 bases align to TRBD1. CDR3 length: 13 amino acids. V gave up 2 bases and J gave up 10 bases; unmatched junction bases: 5. CDR1 is MNHNY, CDR2 SVGAGI, per germline (reference sequence). CDR3 in amino acids: CASSYTDRGVYTF. CDR3 sequence (DNA): TGTGCCAGCAGTTACACGGACAGGGGCGTCTACACCTTC.

The chain has TRBV15 and TRBJ2-2; a possible D gene is TRBD1 (6 bases). V was pared by 4 bases and J by 6 bases, with 9 bases between. The germline gives CDR1 LNHNV, CDR2 YYDKDF (reference sequence). The CDR3 length is 13 residues. CDR3 DNA sequence: TGTGCCACCAGCAAGACAGGTGCCGGGGAGCTGTTTTTT. Translated, it gives CATSKTGAGELFF.

The rearrangement uses TRBV10-3 and TRBJ2-6; D is undetermined. Trimming removed 7 bases from V and 0 bases from J, with 13 bases in between. This CDR3 has 16 amino acids. The germline gives CDR1 ENHRY, CDR2 SYGVKD. CDR3 bases: TGTGCCATCATGACCGACTTGTCCTCTGGGGCCAACGTCCTGACTTTC. Protein sequence: CAIMTDLSSGANVLTF.

Turning to this clone: The sample has other DNA sequences that encode this CDR3 too. The chain joins TRBV5-1 to TRBJ2-1; weak D call: TRBD2 (5 bases). Trimming cost V 3 bases and J 4 bases, with 11 bases left between them. This CDR3 region has 14 residues. Per the germline V gene, CDR1 is SGHRS and CDR2 is YFSETQ. The CDR3 reads CASSSAGGYNEQFF. CDR3 nucleotide sequence: TGCGCCAGCAGCTCGGCGGGCGGGTACAATGAGCAGTTCTTC.

The chain uses TRBV7-3 and TRBJ1-1; D may be TRBD1 (6 bases). The CDR3 sequence is 15 residues long. V lost 3 bases and J 1 base, leaving 12 bases between the germline ends. CDR1 and CDR2 (germline): SGHTA, FQGTGA. The CDR3 region is CASSLGPQGNTEAFF. CDR3 DNA sequence: TGTGCCAGCAGCTTGGGACCACAGGGGAACACTGAAGCTTTCTTT. Together with reference TRBV7-3 and TRBJ1-1, the CDR3 gives the full variable domain: GAGVSQTPSNKVTEKGKYVELRCDPISGHTALYWYRQSLGQGPEFLIYFQGTGAADDSGLPNDRFFAVRPEGSVSTLKIQRTERGDSAVYLCASSLGPQGNTEAFFGQGTRLTVV.

The rearrangement uses TRBV19 and TRBJ2-1; 9 bases are shared with TRBD1. Trimming took 7 bases from V and 3 from J; bases not matched to a gene: 4. This CDR3 has 14 residues. Germline CDR1 is LNHDA and CDR2 is SQIVND (reference sequence). The CDR3 nucleotides are TGTGCCAGTACAGTGACAGGGGGCTACAATGAGCAGTTCTTC. This codes for CASTVTGGYNEQFF.

This clone occurred once. The chain uses TRBV7-9 and TRBJ1-1, with D possibly being TRBD1 (5 bases). V was clipped by 3 bases and J by 4 bases, with 12 bases between them. The CDR3 totals 14 residues. Germline CDR1 reads SEHNR; CDR2 reads FQNEAQ (reference sequence). Here the CDR3 DNA reads TGTGCCAGCAGCTTCCTCGGGGGTGGCACTGAAGCTTTCTTT. Translated: CASSFLGGGTEAFF.